The 7 T cell receptor beta chains below all came from one sample that was sequenced in a study of control samples from healthy donors and cancer patients. Assay used: immunoSEQ multiplex PCR; TCRdb lists only in-frame clones, some missing. Among roughly 120,000 clones listed, less than 95% were seen once. Material: blood. These receptors all come from a man aged 25-40 years in good health.

The V and J genes are TRBV19 and TRBJ1-3; tentatively, D is TRBD1 (5 bases). The germline gives CDR1 LNHDA, CDR2 SQIVND (reference sequence). With 7 bases removed from V and 0 bases from J, the gap between germline ends came to 13 bases. This CDR3 is built from 15 residues. The CDR3 is CASNAGTHSGNTIYF. The DNA of the CDR3 is TGTGCCAGTAACGCCGGGACCCACTCTGGAAACACCATATATTTT.

This chain joins TRBV4-3 and TRBJ2-1; 7 bases align to TRBD1. This CDR3 is 13 amino acids long. Trimming cost V 1 base and J 10 bases; bases outside gene matches: 4. Per the germline V gene, CDR1 is LGHNA and CDR2 is YSLEER. The CDR3 loop is CASSQVGQTEQFF. The CDR3 DNA reads TGCGCCAGCAGCCAAGTGGGACAGACCGAGCAGTTCTTC.

The V gene is TRBV30, the J gene TRBJ2-7; D is unclear. Between the trimmed V and J ends, which lost 3 bases and 4 bases, there was a span of 13 bases. The CDR3 has 13 amino acids. The germline gives CDR1 GTSNPN, CDR2 SVGIG (reference sequence). As DNA, the CDR3 is TGTGCCTGGAGCCTAGGAAGTGGGTACGAGCAGTACTTC. It translates to CAWSLGSGYEQYF.

The J gene is TRBJ1-1, the V gene TRBV4-1, with D unclear. The CDR3 is 15 amino acids. CDR1 is MGHRA, CDR2 YSYEKL, per germline. V gave up 1 base and J gave up 0 bases, with 9 bases separating them. The CDR3 coding sequence is TGCGCCAGCAGCCAAGGCCCCAGGATGAACACTGAAGCTTTCTTT. This encodes CASSQGPRMNTEAFF.

The chain couples TRBV11-2 to TRBJ1-6; D is possibly TRBD1 (6 bases). The germline V gene encodes CDR1 SGHAT and CDR2 FQNNGV. V was cut by 5 bases and J by 7 bases, with 18 bases left in between. The CDR3 covers 16 residues. CDR3 sequence reads: CASSLGQRLGNSPLHF. DNA of the CDR3: TGTGCCAGCAGCCTCGGACAGCGTCTGGGGAATTCACCCCTCCACTTT.

The chain combines TRBV5-1 with TRBJ1-4; D unclear. V was trimmed by 0 bases and J by 5 bases, leaving 8 bases between them. The CDR3 extends over 14 amino acids. Germline V lookup: CDR1 SGHRS, CDR2 YFSETQ. CDR3 loop: CASSLADRNEKLFF. The CDR3 DNA is TGCGCCAGCAGCTTGGCCGATAGGAATGAAAAACTGTTTTTT.

The chain joins TRBV6-1 to TRBJ1-2; 8 bases map to TRBD1. The germline gives CDR1 MNHNS, CDR2 SASEGT. CDR3 length: 13 residues. After removal of 2 bases from V and 8 bases from J, the junction contained 4 bases not matched to a gene. CDR3 sequence: CASSEQGAQGYTF. In DNA, the CDR3 is TGTGCCAGCAGTGAACAGGGGGCGCAGGGCTACACCTTC.